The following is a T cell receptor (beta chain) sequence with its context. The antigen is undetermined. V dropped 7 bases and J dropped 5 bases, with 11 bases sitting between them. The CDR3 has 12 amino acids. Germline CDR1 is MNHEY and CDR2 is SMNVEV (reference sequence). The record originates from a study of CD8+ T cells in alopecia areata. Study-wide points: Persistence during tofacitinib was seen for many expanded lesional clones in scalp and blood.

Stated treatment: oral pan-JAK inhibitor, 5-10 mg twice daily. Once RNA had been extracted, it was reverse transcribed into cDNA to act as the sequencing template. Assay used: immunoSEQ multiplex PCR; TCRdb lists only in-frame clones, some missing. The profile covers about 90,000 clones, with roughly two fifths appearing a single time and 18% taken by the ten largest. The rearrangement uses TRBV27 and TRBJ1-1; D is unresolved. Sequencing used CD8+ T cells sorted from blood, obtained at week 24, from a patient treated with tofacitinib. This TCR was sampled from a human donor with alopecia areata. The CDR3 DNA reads TGTGCCAGCACCTCCCCGGGAACTGAAGCTTTCTTT. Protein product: CASTSPGTEAFF.